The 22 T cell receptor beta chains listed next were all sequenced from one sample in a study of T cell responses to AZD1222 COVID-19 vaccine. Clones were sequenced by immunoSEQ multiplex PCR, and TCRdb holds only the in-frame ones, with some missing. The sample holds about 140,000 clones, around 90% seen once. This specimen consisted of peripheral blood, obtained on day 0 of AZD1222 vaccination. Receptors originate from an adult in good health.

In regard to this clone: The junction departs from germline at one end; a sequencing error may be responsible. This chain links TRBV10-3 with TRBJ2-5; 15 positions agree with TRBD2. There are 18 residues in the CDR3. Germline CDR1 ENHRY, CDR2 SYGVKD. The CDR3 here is CAVRPGTSGRNRGETQYF. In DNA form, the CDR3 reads TGTGCCGTCAGGCCCGGGACTAGCGGGAGGAACCGAGGAGAGACCCAGTACTTC.

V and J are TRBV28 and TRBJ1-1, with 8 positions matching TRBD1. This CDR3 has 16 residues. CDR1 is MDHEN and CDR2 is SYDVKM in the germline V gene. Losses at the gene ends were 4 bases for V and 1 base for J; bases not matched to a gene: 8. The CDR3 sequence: CASSSPTGTGNTEAFF. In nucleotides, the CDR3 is TGTGCCAGCAGTTCACCCACCGGGACAGGGAACACTGAAGCTTTCTTT.

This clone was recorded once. The DNA for the CDR3 is TGCAGCGTTGAAGAGGGTCCAACGGCTGAAGCTTTCTTT. Translating gives CSVEEGPTAEAFF. This chain connects TRBV29-1 to TRBJ1-1; no definite D call. This CDR3 is 13 amino acids long. Between the trimmed V and J ends, which lost 0 bases and 6 bases, there was a span of 11 bases. Germline-derived CDR1 and CDR2 are SQVTM and ANQGSEA.

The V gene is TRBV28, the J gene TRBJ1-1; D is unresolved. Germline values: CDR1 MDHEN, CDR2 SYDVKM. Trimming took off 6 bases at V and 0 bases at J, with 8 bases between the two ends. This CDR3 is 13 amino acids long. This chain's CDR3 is CASSVFVNTEAFF. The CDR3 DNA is TGTGCCAGCAGCGTTTTCGTGAACACTGAAGCTTTCTTT.

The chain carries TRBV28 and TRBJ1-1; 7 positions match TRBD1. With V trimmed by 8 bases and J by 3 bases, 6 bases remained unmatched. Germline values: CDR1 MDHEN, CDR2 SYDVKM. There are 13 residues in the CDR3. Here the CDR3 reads CASHEGAYTEAFF. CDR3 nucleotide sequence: TGTGCCAGCCATGAGGGGGCTTACACTGAAGCTTTCTTT.

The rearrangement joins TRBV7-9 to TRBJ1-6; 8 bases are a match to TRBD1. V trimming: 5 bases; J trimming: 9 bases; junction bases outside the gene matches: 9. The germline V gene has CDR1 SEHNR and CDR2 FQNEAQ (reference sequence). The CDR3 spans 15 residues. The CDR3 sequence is CASSRPGQVGSPLHF. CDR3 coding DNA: TGTGCCAGCAGCCGACCGGGACAGGTTGGTTCACCCCTCCACTTT.

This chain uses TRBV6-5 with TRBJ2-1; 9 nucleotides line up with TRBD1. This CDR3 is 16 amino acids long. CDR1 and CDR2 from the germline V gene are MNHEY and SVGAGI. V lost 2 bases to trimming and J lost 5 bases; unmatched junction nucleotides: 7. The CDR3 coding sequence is TGTGCCAGCAGTTACCTTCCGGGACAGGGCCACAATGAGCAGTTCTTC. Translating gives CASSYLPGQGHNEQFF.

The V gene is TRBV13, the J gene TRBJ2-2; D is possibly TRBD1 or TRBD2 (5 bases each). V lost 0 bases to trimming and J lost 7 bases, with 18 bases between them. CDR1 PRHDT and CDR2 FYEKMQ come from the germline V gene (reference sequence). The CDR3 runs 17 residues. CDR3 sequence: CASSLGGPPGRSGELFF. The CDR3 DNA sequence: TGTGCCAGCAGCTTAGGGGGACCCCCAGGAAGAAGCGGGGAGCTGTTTTTT. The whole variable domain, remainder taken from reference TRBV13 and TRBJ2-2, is AAGVIQSPRHLIKEKRETATLKCYPIPRHDTVYWYQQGPGQDPQFLISFYEKMQSDKGSIPDRFSAQQFSDYHSELNMSSLELGDSALYFCASSLGGPPGRSGELFFGEGSRLTVL.

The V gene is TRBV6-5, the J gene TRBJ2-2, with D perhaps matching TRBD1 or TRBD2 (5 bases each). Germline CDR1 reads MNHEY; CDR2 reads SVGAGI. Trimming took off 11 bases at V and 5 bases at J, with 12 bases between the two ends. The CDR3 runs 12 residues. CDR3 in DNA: TGTGCCGCCGGGACGGTAACCGGGGAGCTGTTTTTT. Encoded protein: CAAGTVTGELFF.

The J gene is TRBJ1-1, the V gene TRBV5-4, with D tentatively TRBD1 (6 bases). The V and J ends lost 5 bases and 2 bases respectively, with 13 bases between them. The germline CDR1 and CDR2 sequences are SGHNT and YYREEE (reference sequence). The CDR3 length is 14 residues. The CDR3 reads CASRDGQLNTEAFF. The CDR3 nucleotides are TGTGCCAGCAGAGATGGACAGTTAAACACTGAAGCTTTCTTT.

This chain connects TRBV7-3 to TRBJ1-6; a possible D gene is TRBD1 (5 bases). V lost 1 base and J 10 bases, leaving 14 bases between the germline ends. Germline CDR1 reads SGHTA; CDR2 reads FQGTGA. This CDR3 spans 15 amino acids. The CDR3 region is CASSLMPGIESPLHF. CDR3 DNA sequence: TGTGCCAGCAGCTTAATGCCAGGGATCGAATCACCCCTCCACTTT.

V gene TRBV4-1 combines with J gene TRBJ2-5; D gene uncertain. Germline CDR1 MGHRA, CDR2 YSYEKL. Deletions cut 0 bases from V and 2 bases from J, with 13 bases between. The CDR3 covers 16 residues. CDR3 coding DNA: TGCGCCAGCAGCCAAGATCAGGATGGCTCTCAAGAGACCCAGTACTTC. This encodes CASSQDQDGSQETQYF.

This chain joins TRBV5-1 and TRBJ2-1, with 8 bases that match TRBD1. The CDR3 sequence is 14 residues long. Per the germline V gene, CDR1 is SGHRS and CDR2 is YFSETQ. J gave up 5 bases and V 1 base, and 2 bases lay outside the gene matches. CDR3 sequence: CASSLSGQDNEQFF. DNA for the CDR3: TGCGCCAGCAGCTTGTCGGGACAGGACAATGAGCAGTTCTTC.

The CDR3 spells CASSQGKGQGAWDEQFF. CDR3 sequence (DNA): TGCGCCAGCAGCCAAGGCAAGGGACAGGGGGCTTGGGATGAGCAGTTCTTC. The chain is built from TRBV4-3 and TRBJ2-1; 12 bases are shared with TRBD1. This CDR3 has 17 amino acids. V lost 1 base to trimming and J lost 8 bases; unmatched junction nucleotides: 9. Germline values: CDR1 LGHNA, CDR2 YSLEER.

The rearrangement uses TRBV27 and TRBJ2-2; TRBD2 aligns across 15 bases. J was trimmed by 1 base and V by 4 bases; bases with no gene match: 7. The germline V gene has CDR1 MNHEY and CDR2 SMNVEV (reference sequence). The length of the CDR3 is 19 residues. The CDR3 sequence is CASSSGLAGGLGNTGELFF. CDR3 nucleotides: TGTGCCAGCAGTTCCGGACTAGCGGGAGGGCTTGGGAACACCGGGGAGCTGTTTTTT.

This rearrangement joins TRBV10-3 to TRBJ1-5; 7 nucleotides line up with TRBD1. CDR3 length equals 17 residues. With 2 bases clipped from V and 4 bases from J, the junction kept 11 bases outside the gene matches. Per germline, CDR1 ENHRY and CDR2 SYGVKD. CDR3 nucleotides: TGTGCCATCAGTGAGGGCGGTCTGACAGGGACTAATCAGCCCCAGCATTTT. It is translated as CAISEGGLTGTNQPQHF.

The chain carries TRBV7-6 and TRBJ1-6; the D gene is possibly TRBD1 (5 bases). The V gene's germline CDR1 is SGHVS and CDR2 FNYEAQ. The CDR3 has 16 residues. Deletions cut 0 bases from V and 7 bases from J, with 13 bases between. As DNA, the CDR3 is TGTGCCAGCAGCTTAGCCCCAGGGAATAACAATTCACCCCTCCACTTT. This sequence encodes CASSLAPGNNNSPLHF.

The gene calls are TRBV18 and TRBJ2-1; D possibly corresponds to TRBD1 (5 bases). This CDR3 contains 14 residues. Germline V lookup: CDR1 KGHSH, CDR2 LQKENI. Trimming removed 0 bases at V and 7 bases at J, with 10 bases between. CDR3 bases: TGTGCCAGCTCACCACCAGTGACAGCTAATGAGCAGTTCTTC. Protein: CASSPPVTANEQFF.

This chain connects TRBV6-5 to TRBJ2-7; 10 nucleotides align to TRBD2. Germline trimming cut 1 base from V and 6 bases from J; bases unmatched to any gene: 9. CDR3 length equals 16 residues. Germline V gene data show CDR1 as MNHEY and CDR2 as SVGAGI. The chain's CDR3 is CASSYLASGSPTEQYF. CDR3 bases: TGTGCCAGCAGTTACTTGGCTAGCGGGAGTCCGACCGAGCAGTACTTC.

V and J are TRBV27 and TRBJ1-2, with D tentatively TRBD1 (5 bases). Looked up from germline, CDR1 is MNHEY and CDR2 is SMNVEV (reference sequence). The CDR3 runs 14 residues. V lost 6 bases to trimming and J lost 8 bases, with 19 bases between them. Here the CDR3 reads CASSAGPIQVGYTF. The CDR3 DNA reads TGTGCCAGCAGCGCGGGACCGATCCAGGTCGGCTACACCTTC.

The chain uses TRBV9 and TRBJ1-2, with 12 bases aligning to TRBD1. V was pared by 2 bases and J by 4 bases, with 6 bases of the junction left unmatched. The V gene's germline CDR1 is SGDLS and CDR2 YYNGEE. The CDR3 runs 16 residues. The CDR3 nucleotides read TGTGCCAGCAGCGTCTCCGGGACAGGGGGCCTCTATGGCTACACCTTC. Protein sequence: CASSVSGTGGLYGYTF.

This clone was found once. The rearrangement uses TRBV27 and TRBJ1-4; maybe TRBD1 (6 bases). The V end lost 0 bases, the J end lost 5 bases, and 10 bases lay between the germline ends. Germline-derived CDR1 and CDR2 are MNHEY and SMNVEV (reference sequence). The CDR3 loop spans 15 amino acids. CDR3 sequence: CASSLSNRVNEKLFF. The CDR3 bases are TGTGCCAGCAGTTTATCGAACAGGGTAAATGAAAAACTGTTTTTT.